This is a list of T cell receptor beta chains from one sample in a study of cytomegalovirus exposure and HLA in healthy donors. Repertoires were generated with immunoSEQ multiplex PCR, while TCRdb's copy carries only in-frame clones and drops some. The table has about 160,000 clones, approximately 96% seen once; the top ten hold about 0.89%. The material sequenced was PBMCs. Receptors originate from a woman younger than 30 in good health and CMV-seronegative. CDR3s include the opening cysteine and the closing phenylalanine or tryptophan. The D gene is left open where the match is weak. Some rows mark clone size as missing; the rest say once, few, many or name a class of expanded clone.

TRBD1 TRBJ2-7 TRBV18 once CASSPWTGAYYEQYF TGTGCCAGCTCACCATGGACAGGGGCATACTACGAGCAGTACTTC
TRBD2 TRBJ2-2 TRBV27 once CASSLRGVVSPMNTGELFF TGTGCCAGCAGTTTACGGGGGGTCGTAAGTCCCATGAACACCGGGGAGCTGTTTTTT
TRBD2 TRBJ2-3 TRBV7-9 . CASSLRSGGPADTQYF TGTGCCAGCAGCTTAAGGAGCGGGGGGCCGGCAGATACGCAGTATTTT
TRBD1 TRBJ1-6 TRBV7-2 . CASSSPTGGGNSPLHF TGTGCCAGCAGCTCCCCGACAGGGGGCGGTAATTCACCCCTCCACTTT
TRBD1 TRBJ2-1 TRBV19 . CASTKQPPRGPGNEQFF TGTGCCAGTACGAAACAACCCCCCAGGGGGCCGGGGAATGAGCAGTTCTTC
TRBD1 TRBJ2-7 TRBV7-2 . CASSSPDRGRYEQYF TGTGCCAGCAGCTCCCCGGACAGGGGGCGTTACGAGCAGTACTTC
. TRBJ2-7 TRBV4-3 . CASSPGQLSSYEQYF TGCGCCAGCAGCCCCGGACAGCTGAGCTCCTACGAGCAGTACTTC
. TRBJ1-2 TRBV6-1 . CASSEKRLSGDIRGQISNYGYTF TGTGCCAGCAGTGAAAAGAGGCTTTCGGGCGATATAAGGGGACAAATTTCTAACTATGGCTACACCTTC
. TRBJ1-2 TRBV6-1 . CASSPRTAGNYGYTF TGTGCCAGCAGTCCCCGGACAGCCGGCAACTATGGCTACACCTTC
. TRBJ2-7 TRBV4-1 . CASSQAAGQNYEQYF TGCGCCAGCAGCCAAGCCGCAGGGCAAAACTACGAGCAGTACTTC
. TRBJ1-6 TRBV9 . CASSSLAGNNSPLHF TGTGCCAGCAGCTCCCTCGCGGGGAATAATTCACCCCTCCACTTT
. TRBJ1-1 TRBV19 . CASSIGGTNTEAFF TGTGCCAGTAGTATAGGAGGAACTAACACTGAAGCTTTCTTT
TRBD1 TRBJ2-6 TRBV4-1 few CASSQVGTGGAGANVLTF TGCGCCAGCAGCCAAGTAGGGACAGGGGGCGCCGGGGCCAACGTCCTGACTTTC
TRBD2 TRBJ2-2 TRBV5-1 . CASSLTFSGGGTGELFF TGCGCCAGCAGCTTAACCTTTAGCGGGGGTGGCACCGGGGAGCTGTTTTTT
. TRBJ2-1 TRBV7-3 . CASSPAGTPGKSSYNEQFF TGTGCCAGCAGCCCAGCCGGGACTCCCGGTAAAAGCTCCTACAATGAGCAGTTCTTC
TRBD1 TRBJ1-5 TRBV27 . CASSFRGTGDQPQHF TGTGCCAGCAGTTTCCGGGGGACAGGTGATCAGCCCCAGCATTTT
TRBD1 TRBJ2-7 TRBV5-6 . CASSLEGQGVSDEQYF TGTGCCAGCAGCTTGGAAGGACAGGGGGTCTCAGACGAGCAGTACTTC
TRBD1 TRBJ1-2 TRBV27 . CASSLSARGYNGYTF TGTGCCAGCAGTTTATCCGCCAGGGGGTATAATGGCTACACCTTC
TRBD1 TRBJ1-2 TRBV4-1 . CASSQARDRGVYGYTF TGCGCCAGCAGCCAAGCCCGGGACAGGGGTGTCTATGGCTACACCTTC
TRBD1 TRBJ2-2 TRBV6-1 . CASSGTGATGELFF TGTGCCAGCAGTGGGACAGGGGCCACCGGGGAGCTGTTTTTT
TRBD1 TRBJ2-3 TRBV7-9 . CAPGDRDRGTDTQYF TGTGCCCCTGGTGACCGGGACAGGGGCACAGATACGCAGTATTTT
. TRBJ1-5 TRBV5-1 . CASSLDGNQPQHF TGCGCCAGCAGCCTGGACGGGAATCAGCCCCAGCATTTT
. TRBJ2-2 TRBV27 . CASSPPGHINTGELFF TGTGCCAGCAGTCCGCCGGGACATATTAACACCGGGGAGCTGTTTTTT
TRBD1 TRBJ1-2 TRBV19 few CASSTPGTADYGYTF TGTGCCAGTAGTACCCCAGGGACAGCAGACTATGGCTACACCTTC
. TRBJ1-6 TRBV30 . CAWSVPNPNDRFYNSPLHF TGTGCCTGGAGTGTTCCCAACCCAAACGACAGGTTCTATAATTCACCCCTCCACTTT
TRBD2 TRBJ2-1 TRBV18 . CASSPRLAGYNEQFF TGTGCCAGCTCCCCCCGACTAGCGGGTTACAATGAGCAGTTCTTC
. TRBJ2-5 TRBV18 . CASSPNLETQYF TGTGCCAGCTCACCAAATCTGGAGACCCAGTACTTC
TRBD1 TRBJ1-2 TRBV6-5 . CASSYRTGNGYTF TGTGCCAGCAGTTACAGGACAGGGAACGGCTACACCTTC
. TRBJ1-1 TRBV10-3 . CAIIRVTEAFF TGTGCCATCATCAGGGTTACTGAAGCTTTCTTT
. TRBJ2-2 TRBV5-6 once CASSRTGNTGELFF TGTGCCAGCAGCCGCACTGGTAACACCGGGGAGCTGTTTTTT
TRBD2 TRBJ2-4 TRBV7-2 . CASSWTSGGNDQYF TGTGCCAGCAGCTGGACTAGCGGGGGGAATGATCAGTACTTC
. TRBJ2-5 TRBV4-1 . CASSQLSGWGQETQYF TGCGCCAGCAGCCAACTGTCAGGGTGGGGTCAAGAGACCCAGTACTTC